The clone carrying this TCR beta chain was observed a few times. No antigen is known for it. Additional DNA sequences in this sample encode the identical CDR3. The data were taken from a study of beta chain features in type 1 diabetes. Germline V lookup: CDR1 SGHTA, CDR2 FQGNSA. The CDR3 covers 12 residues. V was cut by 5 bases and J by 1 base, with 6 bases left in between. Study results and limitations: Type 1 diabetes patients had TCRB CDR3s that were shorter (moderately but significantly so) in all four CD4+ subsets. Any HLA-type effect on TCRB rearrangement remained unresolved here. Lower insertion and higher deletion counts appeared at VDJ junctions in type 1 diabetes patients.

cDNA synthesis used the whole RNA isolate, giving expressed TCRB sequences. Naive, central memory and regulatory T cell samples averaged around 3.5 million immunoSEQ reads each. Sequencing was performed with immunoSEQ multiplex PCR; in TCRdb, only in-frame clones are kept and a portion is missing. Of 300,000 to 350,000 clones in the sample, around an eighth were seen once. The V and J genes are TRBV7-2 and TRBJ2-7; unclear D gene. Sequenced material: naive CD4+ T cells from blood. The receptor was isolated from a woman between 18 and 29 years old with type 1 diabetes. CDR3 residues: CASSPSSYEQYF. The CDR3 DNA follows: TGTGCCAGCAGCCCCAGTTCCTACGAGCAGTACTTC.